This passage covers 13 T cell receptor beta chains from one sample sequenced in a study of cytomegalovirus exposure and HLA in healthy donors. PCR was performed using 60 Vbeta and 13 Jbeta primers. Repertoires were generated with immunoSEQ multiplex PCR, while TCRdb's copy carries only in-frame clones and drops some. The sample carries around 110,000 clones, approximately 72% recorded once. Sequencing input: PBMCs. All receptors derive from a young man in good health and CMV-seronegative.

This chain connects TRBV9 to TRBJ2-3; 8 nucleotides agree with TRBD2. The junction had 7 bases not matched to a gene; V was cut back by 7 bases and J by 0 bases. The CDR3 runs 15 residues. CDR1 is SGDLS, CDR2 YYNGEE, per germline. The CDR3: CASAREGMSTDTQYF. The DNA of the CDR3 is TGTGCCAGCGCTCGGGAGGGGATGAGCACAGATACGCAGTATTTT.

The chain is built from TRBV27 and TRBJ2-1; 7 bases align to TRBD1. The CDR3 contains 15 residues. V shed 2 bases, J shed 2 bases, and the junction held 3 bases outside the gene matches. Germline V gene sequence: CDR1 MNHEY, CDR2 SMNVEV (reference sequence). The CDR3 sequence is CASSLRGGPYNEQFF. In nucleotides, the CDR3 is TGTGCCAGCAGTTTAAGAGGGGGCCCCTACAATGAGCAGTTCTTC.

The gene calls are TRBV2 and TRBJ2-1; D is unclear. The CDR3 totals 14 residues. V dropped 7 bases and J dropped 9 bases, with 19 bases sitting between them. Germline V CDR1 and CDR2: SNHLY, FYNNEI. The CDR3 sequence is CASNPDGAMVEQFF. DNA for the CDR3: TGTGCCAGCAACCCCGACGGAGCAATGGTTGAGCAGTTCTTC.

The V gene is TRBV28, the J gene TRBJ2-7; a possible D gene is TRBD2 (6 bases). The CDR3 has 10 amino acids. Trimming removed 8 bases at V and 6 bases at J, with 8 bases between. The germline V gene has CDR1 MDHEN and CDR2 SYDVKM. Here the CDR3 reads CASVGGEQYF. The CDR3 DNA sequence: TGTGCCAGCGTGGGGGGCGAGCAGTACTTC.

Points on this clone: Other DNA sequences from this sample encode an identical CDR3 as well. The rearrangement links TRBV28 to TRBJ2-7, with D possibly being TRBD2 (5 bases). CDR3 length: 13 amino acids. Germline V CDR1 and CDR2: MDHEN, SYDVKM. V dropped 2 bases and J dropped 4 bases, with 9 bases sitting between them. The DNA for the CDR3 is TGTGCCAGCAGTTTAGGTCGGGGATACGAGCAGTACTTC. Protein product: CASSLGRGYEQYF.

CDR3 in amino acids: CASSDATGPTDTQYF. DNA for the CDR3: TGTGCCAGCAGTGATGCGACAGGACCCACAGATACGCAGTATTTT. The chain joins TRBV6-1 to TRBJ2-3; a weak D match, TRBD1 (6 bases). The ends were cut back, 3 bases at V and 2 bases at J, with 12 bases in the middle. Germline lookup yields CDR1 MNHNS and CDR2 SASEGT. This CDR3 has 15 amino acids.

In DNA form, the CDR3 reads TGTGCCAGCAGCTTAGCAGGGGGAAAAAATGAGCAGTTCTTC. Translation: CASSLAGGKNEQFF. This chain links TRBV7-9 with TRBJ2-1, with D possibly being TRBD1 (6 bases). Germline V gives CDR1 SEHNR, CDR2 FQNEAQ (reference sequence). V lost 0 bases and J 7 bases, leaving 10 bases between the germline ends. The CDR3 contains 14 residues.

This sequence joins TRBV10-2 and TRBJ1-3, with D possibly being TRBD1 (6 bases). CDR1 WSHSY and CDR2 SAAADI come from the germline V gene. The CDR3 sequence is 15 residues long. The germline V and J ends were trimmed by 4 bases and 0 bases, with 10 bases remaining between them. The CDR3 spells CASSATGTSGNTIYF. The DNA for the CDR3 is TGCGCCAGCAGTGCTACAGGGACCTCTGGAAACACCATATATTTT.

The V gene is TRBV28, the J gene TRBJ1-6; no definite D call. Germline loops: CDR1 MDHEN, CDR2 SYDVKM. CDR3 length: 13 residues. Trimming left V 7 bases short and J 10 bases short, with 14 bases between. CDR3 sequence reads: CASKGRGGSPLHF. For the CDR3, the DNA is TGTGCCAGCAAAGGGCGGGGTGGGTCACCCCTCCACTTT. Together with reference TRBV28 and TRBJ1-6, the CDR3 gives the full variable domain: DVKVTQSSRYLVKRTGEKVFLECVQDMDHENMFWYRQDPGLGLRLIYFSYDVKMKEKGDIPEGYSVSREKKERFSLILESASTNQTSMYLCASKGRGGSPLHFGNGTRLTVT.

This clone was seen more than once but under ten times. The chain has TRBV9 and TRBJ1-3, with D possibly TRBD1 on 6 matching bases. V was pared by 3 bases and J by 3 bases, with 13 bases between. The germline gives CDR1 SGDLS, CDR2 YYNGEE. The CDR3 is 15 residues long. The CDR3 DNA sequence: TGTGCCAGCAGCGCCCGGACAGAAAGTGGAAACACCATATATTTT. Its protein is CASSARTESGNTIYF. Based on the CDR3 plus reference TRBV9 and TRBJ1-3, the full variable domain is DSGVTQTPKHLITATGQRVTLRCSPRSGDLSVYWYQQSLDQGLQFLIQYYNGEERAKGNILERFSAQQFPDLHSELNLSSLELGDSALYFCASSARTESGNTIYFGEGSWLTVV.

V gene TRBV4-1 combines with J gene TRBJ2-5; no definite D call. The V gene lost 2 bases and the J gene lost 5 bases, with 9 bases spanning the gap. The CDR3 is 13 amino acids. Germline values: CDR1 MGHRA, CDR2 YSYEKL. In DNA form, the CDR3 reads TGCGCCAGCAGCCAAACCCCCACTGAGACCCAGTACTTC. As protein: CASSQTPTETQYF.

J is TRBJ1-5 and V is TRBV19; the D gene is possibly TRBD1 (5 bases). The CDR3 consists of 13 residues. With 7 bases removed from V and 4 bases from J, the gap between germline ends came to 11 bases. The germline CDR1 and CDR2 sequences are LNHDA and SQIVND (reference sequence). The CDR3 sequence is CASTAGLNQPQHF. The CDR3 DNA reads as TGTGCCAGTACAGCAGGGCTTAATCAGCCCCAGCATTTT.

The chain joins TRBV27 to TRBJ1-5; perhaps TRBD1 as D (5 bases). This CDR3 has 13 residues. Between the trimmed V and J ends, which lost 6 bases and 3 bases, there was a span of 9 bases. The germline gives CDR1 MNHEY, CDR2 SMNVEV (reference sequence). The CDR3 spells CASRKGHNQPQHF. The CDR3, as DNA: TGTGCCAGCAGGAAAGGACACAATCAGCCCCAGCATTTT.